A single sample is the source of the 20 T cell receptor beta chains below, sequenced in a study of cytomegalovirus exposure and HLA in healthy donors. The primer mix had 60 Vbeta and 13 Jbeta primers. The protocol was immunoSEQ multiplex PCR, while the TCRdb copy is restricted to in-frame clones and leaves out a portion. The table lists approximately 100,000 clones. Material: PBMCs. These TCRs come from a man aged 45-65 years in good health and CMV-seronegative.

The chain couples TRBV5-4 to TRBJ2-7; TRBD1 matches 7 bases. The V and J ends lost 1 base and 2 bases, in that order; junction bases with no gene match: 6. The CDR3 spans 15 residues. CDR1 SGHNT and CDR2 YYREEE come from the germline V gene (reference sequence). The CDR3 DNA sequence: TGTGCCAGCAGCTTGCAGACAGGGTTAACCTACGAGCAGTACTTC. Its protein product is CASSLQTGLTYEQYF.

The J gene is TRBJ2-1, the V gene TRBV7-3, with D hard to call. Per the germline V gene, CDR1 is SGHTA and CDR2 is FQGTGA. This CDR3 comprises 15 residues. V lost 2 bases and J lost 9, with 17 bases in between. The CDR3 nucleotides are TGTGCCAGCAGCTTAGGTCACGGAGATCCGGGTGAGCAGTTCTTC. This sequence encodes CASSLGHGDPGEQFF.

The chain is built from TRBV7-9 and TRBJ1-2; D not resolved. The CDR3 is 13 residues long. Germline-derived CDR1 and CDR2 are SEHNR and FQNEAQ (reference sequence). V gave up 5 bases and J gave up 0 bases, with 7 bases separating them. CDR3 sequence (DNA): TGTGCCAGCAGCCCGGGGTCTAACTATGGCTACACCTTC. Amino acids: CASSPGSNYGYTF. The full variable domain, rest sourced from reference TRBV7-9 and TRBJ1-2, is DTGVSQNPRHKITKRGQNVTFRCDPISEHNRLYWYRQTLGQGPEFLTYFQNEAQLEKSRLLSDRFSAERPKGSFSTLEIQRTEQGDSAMYLCASSPGSNYGYTFGSGTRLTVV.

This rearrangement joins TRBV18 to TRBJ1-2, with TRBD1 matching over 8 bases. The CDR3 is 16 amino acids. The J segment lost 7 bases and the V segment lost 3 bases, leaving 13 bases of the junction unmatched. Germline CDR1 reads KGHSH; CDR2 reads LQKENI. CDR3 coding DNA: TGTGCCAGCTCACCGATCGGACAGGGTGAATGGTCTGGCTACACCTTC. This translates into CASSPIGQGEWSGYTF.

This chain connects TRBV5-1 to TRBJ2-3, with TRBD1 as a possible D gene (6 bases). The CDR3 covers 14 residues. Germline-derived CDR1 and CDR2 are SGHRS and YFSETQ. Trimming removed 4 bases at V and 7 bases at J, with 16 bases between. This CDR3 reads CASSPTTGQNTQYF. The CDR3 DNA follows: TGCGCCAGCAGCCCAACAACAGGGCAAAATACGCAGTATTTT.

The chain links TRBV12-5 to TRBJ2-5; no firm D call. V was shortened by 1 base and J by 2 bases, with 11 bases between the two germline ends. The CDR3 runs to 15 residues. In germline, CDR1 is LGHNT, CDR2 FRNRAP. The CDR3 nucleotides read TGTGCTAGTGGTTTGGGGGCAGACATACAAGAGACCCAGTACTTC. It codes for CASGLGADIQETQYF.

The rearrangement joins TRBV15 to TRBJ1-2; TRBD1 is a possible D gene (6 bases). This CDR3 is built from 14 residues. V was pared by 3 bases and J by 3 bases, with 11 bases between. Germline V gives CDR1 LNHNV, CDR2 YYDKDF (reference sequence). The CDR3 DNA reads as TGTGCCACCAGCAGGGGGGCGGGTGACTATGGCTACACCTTC. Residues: CATSRGAGDYGYTF.

CDR3 nucleotide sequence: TGTGCCATCAGTGACCCGGGAAACCGGGACAGGGGAAACACCATATATTTT. It codes for CAISDPGNRDRGNTIYF. The rearrangement links TRBV10-3 to TRBJ1-3; 8 bases are a match to TRBD1. Germline CDR1 ENHRY, CDR2 SYGVKD. The CDR3 consists of 17 residues. After removal of 3 bases from V and 4 bases from J, the junction contained 11 bases not matched to a gene.

CDR3 DNA: TGTGCCACTCAGGACAGTTTTGTAAACACTGAAGCTTTCTTT. It is translated as CATQDSFVNTEAFF. J is TRBJ1-1 and V is TRBV6-5, with a possible D match to TRBD1 (6 bases). This CDR3 has 14 residues. The V end lost 10 bases, the J end lost 2 bases, and 17 bases lay between the germline ends. Per germline, CDR1 MNHEY and CDR2 SVGAGI.

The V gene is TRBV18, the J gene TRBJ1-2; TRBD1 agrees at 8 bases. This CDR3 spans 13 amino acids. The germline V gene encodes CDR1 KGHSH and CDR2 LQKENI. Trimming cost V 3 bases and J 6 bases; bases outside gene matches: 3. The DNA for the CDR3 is TGTGCCAGCTCACCGGACAGGGTGAATGGCTACACCTTC. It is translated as CASSPDRVNGYTF.

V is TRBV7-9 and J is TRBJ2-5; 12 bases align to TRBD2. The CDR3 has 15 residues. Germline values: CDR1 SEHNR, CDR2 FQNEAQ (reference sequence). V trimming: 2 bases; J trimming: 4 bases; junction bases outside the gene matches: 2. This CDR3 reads CASSLRGLAGETQYF. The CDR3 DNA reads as TGTGCCAGCAGCTTACGGGGACTAGCGGGAGAGACCCAGTACTTC.

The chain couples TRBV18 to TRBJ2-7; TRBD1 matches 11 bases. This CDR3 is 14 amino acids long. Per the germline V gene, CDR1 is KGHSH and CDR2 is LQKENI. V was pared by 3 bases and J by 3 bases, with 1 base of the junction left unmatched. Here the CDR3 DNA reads TGTGCCAGCTCACCGGACAGGGGGCTCTACGAGCAGTACTTC. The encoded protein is CASSPDRGLYEQYF.

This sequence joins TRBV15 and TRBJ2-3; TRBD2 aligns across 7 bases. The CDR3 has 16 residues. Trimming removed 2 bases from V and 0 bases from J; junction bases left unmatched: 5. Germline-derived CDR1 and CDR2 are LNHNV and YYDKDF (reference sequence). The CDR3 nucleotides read TGTGCCACCAGCAGAAACCCGGGACTAAGCACAGATACGCAGTATTTT. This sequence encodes CATSRNPGLSTDTQYF. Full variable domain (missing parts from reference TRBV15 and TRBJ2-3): DAMVIQNPRYQVTQFGKPVTLSCSQTLNHNVMYWYQQKSSQAPKLLFHYYDKDFNNEADTPDNFQSRRPNTSFCFLDIRSPGLGDTAMYLCATSRNPGLSTDTQYFGPGTRLTVL.

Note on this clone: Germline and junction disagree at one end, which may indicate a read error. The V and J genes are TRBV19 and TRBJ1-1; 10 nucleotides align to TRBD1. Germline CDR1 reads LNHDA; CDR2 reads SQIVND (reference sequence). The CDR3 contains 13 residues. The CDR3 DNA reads TGTGCCAGTATCGGACAGGGGGACACTGAAGATTTCTTT. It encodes CASIGQGDTEDFF.

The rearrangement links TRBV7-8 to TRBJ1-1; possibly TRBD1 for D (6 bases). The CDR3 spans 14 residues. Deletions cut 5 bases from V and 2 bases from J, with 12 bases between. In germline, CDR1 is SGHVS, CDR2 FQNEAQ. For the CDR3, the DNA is TGTGCCAGCAGCCTGACAGGCTACAACACTGAAGCTTTCTTT. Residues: CASSLTGYNTEAFF.

The CDR3 region has the DNA TGTGCCAGCAGCTTAACAGGGCCCCAGGGGAACACTGAAGCTTTCTTT. This translates into CASSLTGPQGNTEAFF. This sequence joins TRBV7-3 and TRBJ1-1; perhaps TRBD1 as D (5 bases). Germline V gives CDR1 SGHTA, CDR2 FQGTGA. The CDR3 is 16 residues long. V was pared by 0 bases and J by 1 base, with 12 bases between. Based on the CDR3 plus reference TRBV7-3 and TRBJ1-1, the full variable domain is GAGVSQTPSNKVTEKGKYVELRCDPISGHTALYWYRQSLGQGPEFLIYFQGTGAADDSGLPNDRFFAVRPEGSVSTLKIQRTERGDSAVYLCASSLTGPQGNTEAFFGQGTRLTVV.

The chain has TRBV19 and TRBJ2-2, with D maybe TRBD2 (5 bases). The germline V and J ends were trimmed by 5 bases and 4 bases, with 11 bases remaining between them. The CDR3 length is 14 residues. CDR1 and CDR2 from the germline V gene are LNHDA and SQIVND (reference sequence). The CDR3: CASSSPGSTGELFF. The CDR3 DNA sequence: TGTGCCAGTAGTTCCCCGGGGAGCACCGGGGAGCTGTTTTTT.

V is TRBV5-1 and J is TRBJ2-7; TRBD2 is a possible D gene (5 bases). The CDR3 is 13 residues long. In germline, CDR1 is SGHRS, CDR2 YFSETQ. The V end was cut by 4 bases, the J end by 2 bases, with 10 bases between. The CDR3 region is CASSPAGTYEQYF. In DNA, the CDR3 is TGCGCCAGCAGCCCGGCCGGGACCTACGAGCAGTACTTC.

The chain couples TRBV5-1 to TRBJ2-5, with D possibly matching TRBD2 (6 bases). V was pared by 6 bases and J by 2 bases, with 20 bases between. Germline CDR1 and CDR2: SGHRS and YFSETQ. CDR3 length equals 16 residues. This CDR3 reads CASMRQGTLGQETQYF. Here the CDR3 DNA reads TGCGCCAGCATGCGTCAAGGGACTCTGGGGCAAGAGACCCAGTACTTC.

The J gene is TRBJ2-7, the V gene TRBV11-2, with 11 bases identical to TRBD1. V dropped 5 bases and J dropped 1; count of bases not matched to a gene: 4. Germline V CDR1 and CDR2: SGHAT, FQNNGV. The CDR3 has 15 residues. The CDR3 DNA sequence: TGTGCCAGCAGCCGGACAGGGGGCGCGTCCTACGAGCAGTACTTC. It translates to CASSRTGGASYEQYF.